The rows below give T cell receptor beta chains drawn from one sample of a study of CD8+CD57+ T cells in acquired aplastic anemia. From the reads, TCRdb called clonotypes with MiXCR, one entry per CDR3 protein. Of 400,000 to 600,000 distinct CDR3 sequences in the sample, around 30% were seen once. The material sequenced was sorted CD4+, CD8+, or CD8+CD57+ T cells (not recorded which) from PBMCs. The source of these receptors is a human donor with aplastic anemia. CDR3s include the opening cysteine and the closing phenylalanine or tryptophan. The D gene is left open where the match is weak. Clone size is stated in some rows and not others, as once, few, many or a class when expanded.

d_call clone_size cdr3_length j_call v_call cdr3_aa cdr3_nt
. . 16 TRBJ1-6 TRBV7-3 CASSPLRSSWGSPLHF TGTGCCAGTAGTCCCCTACGCAGCAGCTGGGGGTCACCCCTCCACTTT
. . 15 TRBJ2-5 TRBV20-1 CSAPLIEAPRETQYF TGCAGTGCCCCCCTGATAGAGGCCCCTCGCGAGACCCAGTACTTC
TRBD1 few 15 TRBJ1-5 TRBV5-1 CASSFSGQVNQPQHF TGCGCCAGCAGCTTTTCGGGACAGGTAAATCAGCCCCAGCATTTT
. once 13 TRBJ1-2 TRBV10-3 CAISGANTGTYTF TGTGCCATCAGTGGTGCAAACACCGGGACTTACACCTTC
TRBD2 few 14 TRBJ2-1 TRBV10-3 CASSSLAGGSERFF TGTGCCAGCAGTTCGTTAGCGGGAGGGAGTGAGCGGTTCTTC
. . 13 TRBJ2-1 TRBV10-3 CATQMDSYNEQFF TGTGCCACCCAGATGGACTCCTACAATGAGCAGTTCTTC
. many 15 TRBJ1-3 TRBV10-3 CAISVGQSSGNTIYF TGTGCCATCAGTGTGGGGCAGAGCTCTGGAAACACCATATATTTT
TRBD1 . 13 TRBJ1-5 TRBV15 CATSRDRAQLQHF TGTGCCACCAGCAGGGACAGGGCTCAGCTCCAGCATTTT
TRBD2 many 15 TRBJ2-2 TRBV29-1 CSVLTGTSLTGELFF TGCAGCGTCCTGACCGGGACTAGTCTCACCGGGGAGCTGTTTTTT
TRBD1 . 17 TRBJ1-2 TRBV10-1 CASSEACNGQASYGYTF TGCGCCAGCAGTGAGGCCTGTAACGGACAGGCAAGCTATGGCTACACCTTC
. . 12 TRBJ1-6 TRBV12-3/TRBV12-4 CASSTAHSPLHF TGTGCCAGCAGTACCGCCCATTCACCCCTCCACTTT
. many 14 TRBJ1-2 TRBV6-5 CASSLGGIPYGYTF TGTGCCAGCAGTTTAGGGGGAATACCCTATGGCTACACCTTC
TRBD2 many 15 TRBJ2-7 TRBV5-1 CASSFNSGGSYEQYF TGCGCCAGCAGCTTTAATAGCGGGGGGTCCTACGAGCAGTACTTC
. few 13 TRBJ1-2 TRBV5-1 CASSLDGFYGYTF TGCGCCAGCAGCTTAGACGGATTCTATGGCTACACCTTC
. many 11 TRBJ1-2 TRBV2 CASTPRPGYTF TGTGCCAGCACCCCTCGCCCTGGCTACACCTTC
. many 14 TRBJ2-7 TRBV6-5 CASSYADIAYEQYF TGTGCCAGCAGTTATGCCGACATTGCGTACGAGCAGTACTTC
. many 13 TRBJ1-5 TRBV2 CASTLNSNQPQHF TGTGCCAGCACACTGAATAGCAATCAGCCCCAGCATTTT
. few 12 TRBJ2-1 TRBV20-1 CSARPGVGEQFF TGCAGTGCTAGGCCGGGAGTGGGTGAGCAGTTCTTC
. . 16 TRBJ2-7 TRBV2 CASSEFSGESSYEQYF TGTGCCAGCAGTGAATTCAGCGGAGAGTCCTCCTACGAGCAGTACTTC
. . 15 TRBJ2-3 TRBV11-2 CASSSLGGDTDTQYF TGTGCCAGCAGCTCGCTGGGCGGGGACACAGATACGCAGTATTTT
. many 11 TRBJ1-2 TRBV12-3/TRBV12-4 CASRQNYGYTF TGTGCCAGCAGGCAGAACTATGGCTACACCTTC
. . 11 TRBJ1-1 TRBV30 CAWSVRAEAFF TGTGCCTGGAGTGTAAGGGCTGAAGCTTTCTTT
. . 11 TRBJ1-2 TRBV2 CASRGGDGYTF TGTGCCAGCAGAGGAGGGGATGGCTACACCTTC
. . 13 TRBJ2-5 TRBV5-4 CASSHPRRETQYF TGTGCCAGCAGCCACCCGAGGCGGGAGACCCAGTACTTC
. . 13 TRBJ2-1 TRBV14 CASSSGFYNEQFF TGTGCCAGCAGCAGCGGCTTCTACAATGAGCAGTTCTTC
TRBD1 . 17 TRBJ1-3 TRBV7-2 CASSVVGTGNSGNTIYF TGTGCCAGCAGCGTGGTCGGGACAGGCAACTCTGGAAACACCATATATTTT
. many 16 TRBJ1-4 TRBV10-3 CAISEQQGATNEKLFF TGTGCCATCAGTGAACAGCAGGGAGCAACTAATGAAAAACTGTTTTTT
. few 15 TRBJ2-5 TRBV9 CASSVAIGLGETQYF TGTGCCAGCAGCGTAGCAATTGGATTGGGGGAGACCCAGTACTTC
. many 12 TRBJ1-4 TRBV19 CASRPEGEKLFF TGTGCCAGTAGGCCCGAAGGTGAAAAACTGTTTTTT
. . 13 TRBJ1-4 TRBV7-2 CASSPASAEKLFF TGTGCCAGCAGCCCGGCTAGCGCGGAAAAACTGTTTTTT
. few 14 TRBJ1-1 TRBV7-2 CASSLAARETEAFF TGTGCCAGCAGCTTAGCGGCCCGGGAAACTGAAGCTTTCTTT
. many 14 TRBJ1-1 TRBV19 CASRPEGMGTEAFF TGTGCCAGTAGGCCAGAGGGGATGGGGACTGAAGCTTTCTTT
. . 14 TRBJ1-6 TRBV7-8 CASTQGRYNSPLHF TGTGCCAGCACGCAGGGACGGTATAATTCACCCCTCCACTTT
. many 13 TRBJ1-6 TRBV14 CASSQGQNSPLHF TGTGCCAGCAGCCAAGGACAGAATTCACCCCTCCACTTT
TRBD1 many 13 TRBJ2-3 TRBV5-5 CASSWGQADTQYF TGTGCCAGCAGCTGGGGACAGGCAGATACGCAGTATTTT
. many 12 TRBJ1-2 TRBV7-2 CASSLTGYGYTF TGTGCCAGCAGCTTAACAGGGTATGGCTACACCTTC
. many 14 TRBJ1-1 TRBV19 CASSSSQRSTEAFF TGTGCCAGTAGTAGCTCACAGAGGAGCACTGAAGCTTTCTTT
. many 13 TRBJ1-2 TRBV7-8 CASSSASSRGYTF TGTGCCAGCAGCTCGGCCTCCTCGCGAGGCTACACCTTC
. many 11 TRBJ2-5 TRBV12-3/TRBV12-4 CASSRQETQYF TGTGCCAGCAGCCGACAAGAGACCCAGTACTTC
TRBD2 . 17 TRBJ2-3 TRBV7-2 CASSLAVAGGVTDTQYF TGTGCCAGCAGCTTAGCGGTAGCGGGGGGCGTCACAGATACGCAGTATTTT